Included here is one T cell receptor beta chain sequence, with context. It lacks a known antigen. Base qualities are not recorded, but no much larger clone differs from it by a single base. Separate from the roughly 650-subject first cohort, the validation cohort of more than 90 subjects was the group to which the donors belonged. The library was prepared using the immunoSEQ multiplex PCR assay. Per the original workflow: A statistical classification framework was built to diagnose cytomegalovirus status from the catalog of TCR beta chain sequences. This immuneACCESS table, as held by TCRdb, lists in-frame sequences with V and J called but not all clones. Of the missing ones, under half trace to an unresolved V gene in checked studies; the others have no known cause. The V and J calls and the clone size are those of that table, but D and trimming were determined from the DNA. The sample profile shows fewer than 250,000 clones; about 82% of them were found once. 1.4% to 1.5% of the sample is in the top ten clones.

This sample is part of a study of cytomegalovirus exposure and HLA in healthy donors (dated by TCRdb to 2017 to 2019). Context from the whole study: According to a later analysis, the roughly 130 validation repertoires were produced on the same platform as the approximately 620 repertoires of the first cohort. High-throughput TCR immunosequencing, statistical association of individual TCRs with disease status, and machine learning were combined to predict cytomegalovirus infection status. Along with the approximately 700-subject first cohort, a separate validation cohort of around 120 different subjects was used. The study aimed to test whether signatures of past pathogen exposure could be identified by cataloging public T cell receptors.

General study outcomes and caveats: In both the original and validation cohorts, the classifier was reported to diagnose cytomegalovirus status with high specificity and sensitivity. Most TCR sequences were seen in very few donors, while some public TCRs were found in many individuals. According to the authors, the approach could potentially be generalized to other disease states and immunological phenotypes. Subsequent analysis determined that TCRs grouped into clusters in the first cohort also showed a tendency toward co-occurrence across the 120 validation repertoires, and approximately 93% of cluster scores exceeded 0. All 120 or so repertoires were used to score co-occurrence in the validation cohort in a later analysis, because that analysis had no HLA typing for the cohort. The study gave a list of about 160 TCR beta chains associated with cytomegalovirus. A few of the identified cytomegalovirus-associated TCR beta chains were confirmed in vitro to be specific for cytomegalovirus antigens.

Taken from the germline V gene (reference sequence), the CDR1 and CDR2 loops are LNHDA and SQIVND. The CDR3 contains 12 residues, cysteine and phenylalanine counted. Only the CDR3 DNA is retained, 36 bases long and in frame from the first base. V drops 6 bases and J drops 8 bases, leaving 11 bases in between. The chain was built from TRBV19 and TRBJ2-1; no D gene can be assigned with confidence. Sequenced: PBMCs. This receptor was obtained from a woman aged 18 to 35 in good health and CMV-seronegative. DNA sequence: TGTGCCAGTAGCCTAGGCTTATATGAGCAGTTCTTC. This yields the protein CASSLGLYEQFF.